A single T cell receptor beta chain is shown here with its context. The antigen this receptor binds is unknown. The germline V gene gives CDR1 as MGHDK and CDR2 as SYGVNS. The CDR3, from cysteine to phenylalanine, totals 14 residues. DNA is not on record. Receptor amplification or capture employed 5' RACE. The input for every TCR library was around 4,000 ng of total RNA. For each sample, cDNA synthesis was carried out in eight separate reactions using SMARTScribe reverse transcriptase. Unique molecular identifiers containing a 6-nucleotide sample barcode were introduced through template switching during cDNA synthesis. TCRalpha and TCRbeta cDNA was amplified by two nested PCRs of about 15 and 9 cycles, with bead purification after each PCR. Before amplification, the cDNA was treated with uracil DNA-glycosylase and purified using the QIAquick PCR purification kit. The second PCR added Illumina TruSeq-compatible adapters along with sample-specific barcodes. TapeStation and Qubit were used to check library quality and concentration, and about 5.2 ng of each library went into the pool. Pooled libraries were sequenced on an Illumina HiSeq2500 single-index Rapid Run with 2 x 100 bp reads and custom sequencing primers. From the authors' description of their analysis: MiGEC version 1.2.6 was used for UMI-based consensus assembly, which corrected PCR and sequencing errors. MiXCR version 2.1.1 handled V(D)J alignment, clonotype assembly and CDR3 extraction. Normalisation of gene usage, clonotype sharing and MAIT/NKT TCR abundance was achieved by analysing the top 1000, 10 000 and 20 000 clonotypes per sample. Diversity was computed as the inverse Simpson index with the vegan R package after downsampling to 27 000 UMIs. Statistical testing used paired Mann-Whitney U tests on the discordant twin pairs and applied Benjamini-Hochberg correction for multiple testing. The reads went through TCRdb reprocessing, and each CDR3 protein sequence gets one entry with no DNA. These V and J calls rely on TCRdb rather than the paper's analysis. The sample's table covers 150,000 or so distinct CDR3 sequences. The ten top clones hold 6% to 9.5% of the sample.

This specimen comes from a study of monozygotic twins with inflammatory bowel disease (dated by TCRdb to about 2019). Background on the whole study: The complete study included 28 monozygotic twin pairs: 19 IBD-discordant Danish pairs and nine German pairs, of which four were IBD-concordant and five were IBD-discordant. The search for disease-associated traits relied mainly on comparing, within discordant pairs, IBD patients with their genetically identical healthy co-twins. Each individual had, on average, about 151 000 unique TCRalpha sequences and 181 000 unique TCRbeta sequences available for analysis.

General conclusions and limits of the study: Different T cell subtypes could not be distinguished in the analysis. Measured by the inverse Simpson index, TCRbeta repertoire diversity was lower in IBD patients than in their healthy co-twins. The results gave no support for a single strong signal or clonotype linked to IBD. Fewer clonotypes were shared with other individuals by IBD patients than by healthy twins, most markedly in patients showing signs of disease activity. Because patients received different immunosuppressive treatments, the repertoires may have picked up extra background noise and variability between individuals. Repertoire similarity did not differ between concordant and discordant twins, possibly due to limited statistical power.

From each donor, an approximately 2.5 ml peripheral blood sample was drawn into PAXgene tubes and stored at -80 degrees C. Without any T cell sorting, total RNA was extracted from whole blood using the PAXgene blood miRNA kit on an automated QIAcube. Deep TCRalpha and TCRbeta repertoire profiling with unique molecular barcoding was performed on peripheral blood of monozygotic twin pairs concordant or discordant for inflammatory bowel disease. Smoking habits were recorded for all twin pairs, and each individual was classified as a current, former or never smoker. Recombination joined TRBV25-1 with TRBJ1-2; with no DNA, the TCRdb D assignment of TRBD1 cannot be verified. This TCR came from a human donor with ulcerative colitis or Crohn's disease, or a healthy co-twin of an affected twin (not recorded which). The sequencing input was blood. The CDR3 sequence is CASSDSGRSYGYTF.